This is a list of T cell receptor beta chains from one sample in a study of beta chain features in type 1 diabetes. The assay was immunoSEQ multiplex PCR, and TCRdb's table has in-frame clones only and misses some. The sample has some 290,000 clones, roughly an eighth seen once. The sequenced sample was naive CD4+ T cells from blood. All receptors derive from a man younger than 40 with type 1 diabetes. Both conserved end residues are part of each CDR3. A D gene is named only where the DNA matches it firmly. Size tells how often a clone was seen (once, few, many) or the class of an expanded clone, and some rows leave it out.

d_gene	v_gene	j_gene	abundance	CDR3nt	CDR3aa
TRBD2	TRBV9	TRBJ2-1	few	TGTGCCAGCAACCCCACTAGCGGGGGCTACAATGAGCAGTTCTTC	CASNPTSGGYNEQFF
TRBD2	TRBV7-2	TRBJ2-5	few	TGTGCCAGCAGCTTCGGACTAGCGGCGCAAGAGACCCAGTACTTC	CASSFGLAAQETQYF
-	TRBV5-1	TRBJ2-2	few	TGCGCCAGCAGCAACGGGAGTACCACCGGGGAGCTGTTTTTT	CASSNGSTTGELFF
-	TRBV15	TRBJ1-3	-	TGTGCCACCAGCAGGGAGGCGAAGGGAAACACCATATATTTT	CATSREAKGNTIYF
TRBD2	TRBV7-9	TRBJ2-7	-	TGTGCCAGCAGCCCTGGACTAGCGGGAGGGTCGGACGAGCAGTACTTC	CASSPGLAGGSDEQYF
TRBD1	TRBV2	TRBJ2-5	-	TGTGCCAGCCAGCTCGGGACAGGGGAAGAGACCCAGTACTTC	CASQLGTGEETQYF
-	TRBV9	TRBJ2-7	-	TGTGCCAGCAGCGTAGACGAGGAAACCTACGAGCAGTACTTC	CASSVDEETYEQYF
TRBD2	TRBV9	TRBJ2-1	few	TGTGCCAGCAGCGAGCCGGGACTAGCGGATTACAATGAGCAGTTCTTC	CASSEPGLADYNEQFF
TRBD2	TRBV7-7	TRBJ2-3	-	TGTGCCAGCAGCTCTAGCGGGGTCACAGATACGCAGTATTTT	CASSSSGVTDTQYF
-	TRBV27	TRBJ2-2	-	TGTGCCAGCAGTTTCCTAAACGCGAACACCGGGGAGCTGTTTTTT	CASSFLNANTGELFF
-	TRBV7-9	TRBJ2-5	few	TGTGCCAGCTCCTCCTTAGCGAACCAAGAGACCCAGTACTTC	CASSSLANQETQYF
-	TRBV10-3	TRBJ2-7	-	TGTGCCATCAGTGAGTCACGGTTGACCTACGAGCAGTACTTC	CAISESRLTYEQYF
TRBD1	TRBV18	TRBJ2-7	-	TGTGCCAGCTCACCCCAGGGACAGGGGACCTACGAGCAGTACTTC	CASSPQGQGTYEQYF
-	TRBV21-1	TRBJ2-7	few	TGTGCCAGCAGCGAAAGACTAGCCCCCTACGAGCAGTACTTC	CASSERLAPYEQYF
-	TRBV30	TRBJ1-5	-	TGTGCCTGGAGTACTACTCAGGGTTCTCAGCCCCAGCATTTT	CAWSTTQGSQPQHF
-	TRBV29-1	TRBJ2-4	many	TGCAGCGCTAAAACAGGGCTAGCCAAAAACATTCAGTACTTC	CSAKTGLAKNIQYF
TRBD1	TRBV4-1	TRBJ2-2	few	TGCGCCAGCAGCCAAGGACAGGGTCCCGCCGGGGAGCTGTTTTTT	CASSQGQGPAGELFF
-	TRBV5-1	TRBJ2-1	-	TGCGCCAGCAGCTTGGTGTTCACAGGGCAGTCCGATGAGCAGTTCTTC	CASSLVFTGQSDEQFF
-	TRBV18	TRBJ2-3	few	TGTGCCAGCTCAACGGGAGGCACAGATACGCAGTATTTT	CASSTGGTDTQYF
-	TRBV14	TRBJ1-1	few	TGTGCCAGCAGCCGGGACTCCTGGGGCACTGAAGCTTTCTTT	CASSRDSWGTEAFF
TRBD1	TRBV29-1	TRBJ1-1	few	TGCAGCGTTCTTCGTCAGGCAGGGGGCACTGAAGCTTTCTTT	CSVLRQAGGTEAFF
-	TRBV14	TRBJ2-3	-	TGTGCCAGCAGCCAAGAGTCTCCGGGACACCCCACAGATACGCAGTATTTT	CASSQESPGHPTDTQYF
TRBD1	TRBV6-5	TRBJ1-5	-	TGTGCCAGCAGACGGACAGGCCTTAATCAGCCCCAGCATTTT	CASRRTGLNQPQHF
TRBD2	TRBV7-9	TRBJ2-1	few	TGTGCCAGCAGCCCAGGACTAGCGGACTACAATGAGCAGTTCTTC	CASSPGLADYNEQFF
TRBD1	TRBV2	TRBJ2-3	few	TGTGCCAGCAGGGCAGACAGGGGCGCGGATACGCAGTATTTT	CASRADRGADTQYF
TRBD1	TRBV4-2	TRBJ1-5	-	TGTGCCAGCAGCCAAGCGACAGGGAGTGATCAGCCCCAGCATTTT	CASSQATGSDQPQHF
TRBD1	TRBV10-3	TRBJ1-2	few	TGTGCCATCAGCCCCGACAGGGAGGATGGCTACACCTTC	CAISPDREDGYTF
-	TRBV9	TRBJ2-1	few	TGTGCCAGCAGCATATCAGACAATGAGCAGTTCTTC	CASSISDNEQFF
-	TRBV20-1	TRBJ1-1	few	TGCAGTGCTCCTACAGAGCGGGCTTTCTTT	CSAPTERAFF
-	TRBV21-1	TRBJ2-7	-	TGTGCCAGCAGCACCTTGCGGCCATCTCACTCCTACGAGCAGTACTTC	CASSTLRPSHSYEQYF
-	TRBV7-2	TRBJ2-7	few	TGTGCCAGCAGCTCGGGAGCCTACGAGCAGTACTTC	CASSSGAYEQYF
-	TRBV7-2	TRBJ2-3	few	TGTGCCAGCAGCTTAAACTACAAAGATACGCAGTATTTT	CASSLNYKDTQYF
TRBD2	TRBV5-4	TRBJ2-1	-	TGTGCCAGCAGCTTTCCTTCGCCTAGCGGGGGCTACAATGAGCAGTTCTTC	CASSFPSPSGGYNEQFF
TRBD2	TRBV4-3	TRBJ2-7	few	TGCGCCAGCAGCCAACTCCTAGCGGGAACCTACGAGCAGTACTTC	CASSQLLAGTYEQYF
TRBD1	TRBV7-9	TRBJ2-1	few	TGTGCCAGCAGCCCGAACAGGGGAAACTCCTACAATGAGCAGTTCTTC	CASSPNRGNSYNEQFF
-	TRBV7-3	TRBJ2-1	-	TGTGCCAGCAGCTTAAGGATGCGTGGGAGCTCCTACAATGAGCAGTTCTTC	CASSLRMRGSSYNEQFF
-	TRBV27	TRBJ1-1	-	TGTGCCAGCAGCCCCGGGACAATCCGTTTCAACACTGAAGCTTTCTTT	CASSPGTIRFNTEAFF
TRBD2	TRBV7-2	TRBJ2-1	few	TGTGCCAGCAGCAGTAGGACTAGCGGGGATGAGCAGTTCTTC	CASSSRTSGDEQFF
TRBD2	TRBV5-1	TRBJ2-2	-	TGCGCCAGCAGCCTACAACCGGGACTAGCGGGAGGCCCCGGGGAGCTGTTTTTT	CASSLQPGLAGGPGELFF
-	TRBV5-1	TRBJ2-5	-	TGCGCCAGCAGCTCGGAGAACGGGGAGACCCAGTACTTC	CASSSENGETQYF
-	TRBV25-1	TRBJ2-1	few	TGTGCCAGTAAAAAAAAGTTCTTC	CASKKKFF
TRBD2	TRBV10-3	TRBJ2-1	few	TGTGCCATCAGTCTAGGGACTAGCGGGCAAAGCTCCTACAATGAGCAGTTCTTC	CAISLGTSGQSSYNEQFF
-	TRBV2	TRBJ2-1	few	TGTGCCAGCAGTGGACTAGTGTCCTACAATGAGCAGTTCTTC	CASSGLVSYNEQFF